This passage covers 6 T cell receptor beta chains from one sample sequenced in a study of early T cells in non-severe SARS-CoV-2 infection. MiXCR, run by TCRdb on the 5' RACE reads, gives a single entry per CDR3 protein. The sample includes approximately 69,000 distinct CDR3 sequences, more than 9% of them seen just once. Sequences were obtained from whole blood. The receptors stem from an adult who was a healthcare worker with PCR-confirmed SARS-CoV-2 infection or an uninfected control (not recorded which).

This clonotype was seen at least ten times. The V call is TRBV5-1, the J call TRBJ2-7; no definite D call. Per germline, CDR1 SGHRS and CDR2 YFSETQ. V lost 0 bases and J 0 bases, leaving 4 bases between the germline ends. The CDR3 has 13 amino acids. The CDR3 loop is CASSLVSSYEQYF. CDR3 in DNA: TGCGCCAGCAGCTTGGTTAGCTCCTACGAGCAGTACTTC.

This clonotype has a single count. The rearrangement joins TRBV28 to TRBJ2-7; the match to TRBD1 covers 9 bases. Germline CDR1 and CDR2: MDHEN and SYDVKM. J was trimmed by 4 bases and V by 3 bases; bases with no gene match: 13. The CDR3 consists of 17 residues. The CDR3 spells CASSFKGIGQGSYEQYF. DNA for the CDR3: TGTGCCAGCAGTTTTAAGGGTATCGGACAGGGGTCTTACGAGCAGTACTTC.

This clonotype was detected ten times or more. J is TRBJ2-3 and V is TRBV5-4; D ambiguous. Trimming removed 4 bases from V and 3 bases from J, with 6 bases in between. CDR3 length equals 12 residues. Germline lookup yields CDR1 SGHNT and CDR2 YYREEE (reference sequence). This CDR3 reads CASSQETDTQYF. CDR3 coding DNA: TGTGCCAGCAGCCAGGAGACAGATACGCAGTATTTT.

The chain recombines TRBV7-9 with TRBJ2-6, with 11 bases lining up with TRBD2. The length of the CDR3 is 18 residues. The ends lost 5 bases at V and 2 bases at J; junction bases unmatched: 8. The germline V gene encodes CDR1 SEHNR and CDR2 FQNEAQ (reference sequence). The CDR3 coding sequence is TGTGCCAGCAGCCGCGGACTAGCGGGCGCGGCTGGGGCCAACGTCCTGACTTTC. Translation gives CASSRGLAGAAGANVLTF.

This sequence joins TRBV6-5 and TRBJ2-2, with a tentative D call TRBD1 (6 bases). CDR3 length equals 15 residues. Trimming took 7 bases from V and 0 from J, leaving 12 bases between them. Germline assignment: CDR1 MNHEY and CDR2 SVGAGI. DNA for the CDR3: TGTGCCAGCACCAGGGGCCGGACGAACACCGGGGAGCTGTTTTTT. It codes for CASTRGRTNTGELFF.

The table lists this clonotype with many counts. The rearrangement links TRBV27 to TRBJ2-3, with TRBD2 identical over 10 bases. The V and J ends lost 4 bases and 5 bases, in that order; junction bases with no gene match: 6. CDR3 length: 15 residues. The germline V gene has CDR1 MNHEY and CDR2 SMNVEV (reference sequence). CDR3 nucleotides: TGTGCCAGCAGTTGGCTAGCGGGAGCGAGAGATACGCAGTATTTT. It specifies CASSWLAGARDTQYF.